The rows below give T cell receptor beta chains drawn from one sample of a study of blood T cell repertoires in COVID-19. Assay used: immunoSEQ multiplex PCR; TCRdb lists only in-frame clones, some missing. The data show 200,000 to 250,000 clones, with 87% seen just once and over 9.5% held by the top ten. Sequencing input: peripheral blood. The receptors stem from a woman younger than 30 who had recovered from COVID-19. Both conserved end residues are part of each CDR3. Each record gives: clone size, D gene, V gene, J gene, CDR3 DNA, CDR3 protein. The D gene is left open where the match is weak. Some rows mark clone size as missing; the rest say once, few, many or name a class of expanded clone.

NA	TRBD1	TRBV7-9	TRBJ1-2	TGTGCCAGCAGCTATACACCGAATAGGACAGGGGGCGATGGCTACACCTTC	CASSYTPNRTGGDGYTF
few	NA	TRBV4-3	TRBJ1-1	TGCGCCAGCAGCCAAGATAGGGAGGGGTACACTGAAGCTTTCTTT	CASSQDREGYTEAFF
few	TRBD2	TRBV4-3	TRBJ2-5	TGCGCCAGCAGCCAAGGGGCTAGCGGGAATCTAGAGACCCAGTACTTC	CASSQGASGNLETQYF
NA	TRBD1	TRBV29-1	TRBJ1-2	TGCAGCGTTGAAGATCTGAGACAGGGTGGTGGAACGGGCTATGGCTACACCTTC	CSVEDLRQGGGTGYGYTF
NA	NA	TRBV21-1	TRBJ2-6	TGTGCCATTCCTCCGACAGGGAACTCTGGGGCCAACGTCCTGACTTTC	CAIPPTGNSGANVLTF
NA	NA	TRBV5-4	TRBJ2-3	TGTGCCAGCAGCTTGGGAGGGAGCACAGATACGCAGTATTTT	CASSLGGSTDTQYF
NA	TRBD2	TRBV3-1/TRBV3-2	TRBJ2-3	TGTGCCAGCAGCCAATTTGGACTAGCCCCCGCGACAGATACGCAGTATTTT	CASSQFGLAPATDTQYF
NA	TRBD2	TRBV5-4	TRBJ2-3	TGTGCCAGCAGCTTGGAACTAGCGCCTAGCACAGATACGCAGTATTTT	CASSLELAPSTDTQYF
NA	NA	TRBV6-6	TRBJ1-4	TGTGCCAGCAGTTACGGGCACCTTGCAACTAATGAAAAACTGTTTTTT	CASSYGHLATNEKLFF
NA	TRBD2	TRBV10-3	TRBJ2-1	TGTGCCATCAGTGATGCCACCGGGACTAGCTCTTACAATGAGCAGTTCTTC	CAISDATGTSSYNEQFF
NA	NA	TRBV10-3	TRBJ1-1	TGTGCCATCAGCCCCCAGGCGTCTTCAATGAACACTGAAGCTTTCTTT	CAISPQASSMNTEAFF
NA	TRBD1	TRBV7-9	TRBJ2-2	TGTGCCAGCAGACCCGGACAGGCGAACACCGGGGAGCTGTTTTTT	CASRPGQANTGELFF
NA	NA	TRBV25-1	TRBJ2-7	TGTGCCAGCAGTGAGAACCACCCTACAGGGTTGAACGAGCAGTACTTC	CASSENHPTGLNEQYF
NA	NA	TRBV29-1	TRBJ1-2	TGCAGCGTTGAAGCAGCGGGGGTTGGCTATGGCTACACCTTC	CSVEAAGVGYGYTF
NA	NA	TRBV6-2/TRBV6-3	TRBJ2-7	TGTGCCAGCAGTTACACCAGGACGAGGGTGCAGTACTTC	CASSYTRTRVQYF
NA	NA	TRBV29-1	TRBJ1-5	TGCAGCGTTGCTTGGGGAGGCAATCAGCCCCAGCATTTT	CSVAWGGNQPQHF
NA	NA	TRBV3-1/TRBV3-2	TRBJ1-6	TGTGCCAGCAGGTACAGACAACATAATTCACCCCTCCACTTT	CASRYRQHNSPLHF
once	TRBD2	TRBV5-1	TRBJ2-7	TGCGCCAGCAGTGTCGGACTAGCGGATTACGAGCAGTACTTC	CASSVGLADYEQYF
few	TRBD1	TRBV7-9	TRBJ1-2	TGTGCCAGCAGCTCCGGGACAGGGACTTTGGATGGCTACACCTTC	CASSSGTGTLDGYTF
NA	NA	TRBV27	TRBJ1-1	TGTGCCAGCAGTTTAGCGGAGAACACTGAAGCTTTCTTT	CASSLAENTEAFF
NA	TRBD1	TRBV19	TRBJ2-4	TGTGCCAGTACATACACCGGGACAGGGGGCTTTGGGAACATTCAGTACTTC	CASTYTGTGGFGNIQYF
few	NA	TRBV30	TRBJ1-1	TGTGCCTGGAGTACGGGGTTCACTGAAGCTTTCTTT	CAWSTGFTEAFF
NA	NA	TRBV6-6	TRBJ1-5	TGTGCCAGCAAAGAAGGGGTCCTTAATCAGCCCCAGCATTTT	CASKEGVLNQPQHF
NA	NA	TRBV7-9	TRBJ2-2	TGTGCCAGCAGCTTAGGGGGCATCCGGCCAGGGGCGAACACCGGGGAGCTGTTTTTT	CASSLGGIRPGANTGELFF
once	NA	TRBV18	TRBJ2-1	TGTGCCAGCTCACCACCGGCACAAATTTCCTACAATGAGCAGTTCTTC	CASSPPAQISYNEQFF
few	NA	TRBV27	TRBJ2-1	TGTGCCTCCAGAGGTTTAGCAAACAATGAGCAGTTCTTC	CASRGLANNEQFF
NA	NA	TRBV12-3/TRBV12-4	TRBJ1-2	TGTGCCAGCAGTTTTCAGGGGCCGGGTGGCTACACCTTC	CASSFQGPGGYTF
NA	NA	TRBV14	TRBJ1-6	TGTGCCAGCAGCCAAGACAGGCAGAATTCACCCCTCCACTTT	CASSQDRQNSPLHF
NA	NA	TRBV6-5	TRBJ1-3	TGTGCCAGCAGTTACTCCATACTCTCTGGAAACACCATATATTTT	CASSYSILSGNTIYF
NA	NA	TRBV3-1/TRBV3-2	TRBJ2-7	TGTGCCAGCAGCCAATCGCTGCTGTATTCGGCCTACGAGCAGTACTTC	CASSQSLLYSAYEQYF
NA	NA	TRBV27	TRBJ1-2	TGTGCCAGCAGTTTATCGTCCTCTTTAGGAGGGACGCACTATGGCTACACCTTC	CASSLSSSLGGTHYGYTF
NA	NA	TRBV10-3	TRBJ2-1	TGTGCCATCAGTGAGGTCTTTCTGCAGTTCTTC	CAISEVFLQFF
NA	TRBD1	TRBV6-2/TRBV6-3	TRBJ1-2	TGTGCCAGCAGTTATCAACGACGCGGGACAGTTACTGGCTACACCTTC	CASSYQRRGTVTGYTF
NA	TRBD2	TRBV9	TRBJ2-3	TGTGCCAGCAGCCCCAAAGGGACTAGCGGGGGCACAGATACGCAGTATTTT	CASSPKGTSGGTDTQYF
once	TRBD1	TRBV11-3	TRBJ2-2	TGTGCCAGCAGCTTAGATCGTCTCGGGACAGGGTCCACCGGGGAGCTGTTTTTT	CASSLDRLGTGSTGELFF
NA	TRBD1	TRBV28	TRBJ2-3	TGTGCCAGCAGAGGAAGGGGGCTCGGTACGCAGTATTTT	CASRGRGLGTQYF
NA	NA	TRBV2	TRBJ2-1	TGTGCCAACGAGGTTGGTTACAATGAGCAGTTCTTC	CANEVGYNEQFF
NA	NA	TRBV12-2	TRBJ2-7	TGTGCAAGTCGCTTAGGAGAACCGGGACTGTACGAGCAGTACTTC	CASRLGEPGLYEQYF
NA	NA	TRBV6-5	TRBJ1-5	TGTGCCAGCAGTCTTACGTTTTGGGCCAATCAGCCCCAGCATTTT	CASSLTFWANQPQHF
NA	TRBD1	TRBV6-2/TRBV6-3	TRBJ1-2	TGTGCCAGCAGTTACGGGACAGTCAATGGCTACACCTTC	CASSYGTVNGYTF
NA	NA	TRBV7-9	TRBJ2-7	TGTGCCAGCAGACGGGGCTACGAGCAGTACTTC	CASRRGYEQYF
NA	NA	TRBV3-1/TRBV3-2	TRBJ1-2	TGTGCCAGCAGCCAAGGTCGTTTCCTCTCTGGCTACACCTTC	CASSQGRFLSGYTF